The 21 T cell receptor beta chains listed next were all sequenced from one sample in a study of CD8+ T cells in alopecia areata. RNA was extracted and reverse transcribed into cDNA as the sequencing template. TCRdb's table, derived via immunoSEQ multiplex PCR, lists solely in-frame clones and lacks some. The repertoire consists of roughly 35,000 clones, with approximately 60% occurring once and the leading ten covering less than 50%. What was sequenced was NKG2D-high CD8+ T cells sorted from blood. Receptors originate from a human donor with alopecia areata.

J is TRBJ2-3 and V is TRBV28, with TRBD2 matching over 8 bases. Germline CDR1 MDHEN, CDR2 SYDVKM. This CDR3 is 16 amino acids long. V shed 2 bases and J 3 bases; nucleotides not matched to a gene: 7. CDR3 nucleotides: TGTGCCAGCAGTTTAGTCGGGAGGGCCTTGACAGATACGCAGTATTTT. Protein sequence: CASSLVGRALTDTQYF.

The chain employs TRBV6-6 and TRBJ1-2, with 8 bases that match TRBD1. Per germline, CDR1 MNHNY and CDR2 SVGAGI (reference sequence). This CDR3 is built from 16 residues. The V gene end was trimmed by 6 bases and the J gene end by 4 bases; junction bases not matched to a gene: 13. The CDR3 reads CASRGGQGVRGYGYTF. The CDR3 DNA sequence: TGTGCCAGCAGAGGTGGACAGGGAGTTAGAGGCTATGGCTACACCTTC.

The chain combines TRBV28 with TRBJ2-5; D remains ambiguous. The V end was cut by 4 bases, the J end by 5 bases, with 5 bases between. Looked up from germline, CDR1 is MDHEN and CDR2 is SYDVKM. The CDR3 runs to 11 residues. CDR3 coding DNA: TGTGCCAGCAGTTCCCTGGAGACCCAGTACTTC. Amino acid sequence: CASSSLETQYF.

The chain couples TRBV7-8 to TRBJ2-7, with a tentative D call TRBD1 (7 bases). CDR3 length equals 16 residues. Germline CDR1 reads SGHVS; CDR2 reads FQNEAQ. V shed 1 base and J shed 5 bases, with 18 bases lying between them. The CDR3 coding sequence is TGTGCCAGCAGCTTAGGTGGCAGGGGGGATTGGGACGAGCAGTACTTC. Translation: CASSLGGRGDWDEQYF.

The V gene is TRBV5-1, the J gene TRBJ1-1; 9 positions agree with TRBD1. Germline-derived CDR1 and CDR2 are SGHRS and YFSETQ. Germline trimming cut 4 bases from V and 6 bases from J; bases unmatched to any gene: 13. The CDR3 length is 16 residues. CDR3 nucleotide sequence: TGCGCCAGCAGCACCGGGACAGGGTTGTTTGTGGCTGAAGCTTTCTTT. It codes for CASSTGTGLFVAEAFF.

The chain links TRBV7-8 to TRBJ2-3; 9 bases align to TRBD2. In germline, CDR1 is SGHVS, CDR2 FQNEAQ. V lost 6 bases, J lost 6 bases, and 13 bases stayed unmatched. The CDR3 totals 16 residues. CDR3: CASSSVGLAFSDTQYF. Written as DNA, the CDR3 is TGTGCCAGCAGTTCAGTAGGACTAGCGTTTTCGGATACGCAGTATTTT.

This sequence joins TRBV2 and TRBJ2-4, with D possibly TRBD2 on 7 matching bases. This CDR3 is 16 amino acids long. V was pared by 6 bases and J by 0 bases, with 15 bases between. The V gene's germline CDR1 is SNHLY and CDR2 FYNNEI. The CDR3 DNA reads TGTGCCAGCAGCGAAAGGGGGGGACTAGCCAAAAACATTCAGTACTTC. This codes for CASSERGGLAKNIQYF.

J is TRBJ2-1 and V is TRBV7-3; D not resolved. Between the trimmed V and J ends, which lost 5 bases and 1 base, there was a span of 15 bases. CDR3 length: 16 amino acids. In germline, CDR1 is SGHTA, CDR2 FQGTGA. The CDR3 spells CASSDSLDGSYNEQFF. The CDR3 region has the DNA TGTGCCAGCAGCGATTCCCTGGACGGATCCTACAATGAGCAGTTCTTC.

The chain couples TRBV7-6 to TRBJ2-7, with D hard to call. Between the trimmed V and J ends, which lost 1 base and 4 bases, there was a span of 14 bases. This CDR3 is built from 15 residues. CDR1 is SGHVS and CDR2 is FNYEAQ in the germline V gene. The CDR3 region has the DNA TGTGCCAGCAGCTTAGATTTGTCAGATCAATACGAGCAGTACTTC. This encodes CASSLDLSDQYEQYF.

The rearrangement uses TRBV9 and TRBJ2-1, with 11 bases lining up with TRBD2. The junction had 6 bases not matched to a gene; V was cut back by 4 bases and J by 6 bases. This CDR3 is 15 amino acids long. CDR1 is SGDLS and CDR2 is YYNGEE in the germline V gene. CDR3 DNA: TGTGCCAGCAGCCCCTCACTAGCGGGGGTCAATGAGCAGTTCTTC. This codes for CASSPSLAGVNEQFF.

This clone was counted ten times or more. This chain links TRBV28 with TRBJ2-7; D remains unclear. The CDR3 is 12 residues long. Germline V CDR1 and CDR2: MDHEN, SYDVKM. The V gene lost 3 bases and the J gene lost 3 bases, with 6 bases spanning the gap. The CDR3 DNA is TGTGCCAGCAGTTTCCTGTTCTACGAGCAGTACTTC. The encoded protein is CASSFLFYEQYF.

There are a few counts of this clone. The genes are TRBV9 and TRBJ2-2; 7 nucleotides agree with TRBD2. Per germline, CDR1 SGDLS and CDR2 YYNGEE. J gave up 6 bases and V 4 bases, and 3 bases lay outside the gene matches. This CDR3 has 13 residues. The DNA of the CDR3 is TGTGCCAGCAGCTGGACTAGTGCCGGGGAGCTGTTTTTT. It translates to CASSWTSAGELFF. Based on the CDR3 plus reference TRBV9 and TRBJ2-2, the full variable domain is DSGVTQTPKHLITATGQRVTLRCSPRSGDLSVYWYQQSLDQGLQFLIQYYNGEERAKGNILERFSAQQFPDLHSELNLSSLELGDSALYFCASSWTSAGELFFGEGSRLTVL.

For the CDR3, the DNA is TGTGCCAGCAGCTCGGAGGGCAATCGGGGCTACACCTTC. Translated, it gives CASSSEGNRGYTF. The V gene is TRBV7-6, the J gene TRBJ1-2, with no clear D. V was clipped by 4 bases and J by 8 bases, with 14 bases between them. The CDR3 has 13 residues. Germline V gene sequence: CDR1 SGHVS, CDR2 FNYEAQ. The complete variable domain, with remaining parts taken from reference TRBV7-6 and TRBJ1-2, reads GAGVSQSPRYKVTKRGQDVALRCDPISGHVSLYWYRQALGQGPEFLTYFNYEAQQDKSGLPNDRFSAERPEGSISTLTIQRTEQRDSAMYRCASSSEGNRGYTFGSGTRLTVV.

The rearrangement uses TRBV5-6 and TRBJ1-2; no firm D call. Germline CDR1 reads SGHDT; CDR2 reads YYEEEE. The CDR3 loop spans 14 amino acids. Trimming shortened V by 4 bases and J by 4 bases, and 14 bases separated the two germline ends. CDR3 DNA: TGTGCCAGCAGCCTCTGGTCGGAGGTCTATGGCTACACCTTC. Amino acids: CASSLWSEVYGYTF. Supplemented by reference TRBV5-6 and TRBJ1-2, the full variable domain reads DAGVTQSPTHLIKTRGQQVTLRCSPKSGHDTVSWYQQALGQGPQFIFQYYEEEERQRGNFPDRFSGHQFPNYSSELNVNALLLGDSALYLCASSLWSEVYGYTFGSGTRLTVV.

The chain has TRBV5-6 and TRBJ2-1, with TRBD1 matching 9 bases. V was clipped by 2 bases and J by 8 bases; unmatched bases: 8. There are 15 residues in the CDR3. CDR1 and CDR2 from the germline V gene are SGHDT and YYEEEE. CDR3 sequence: CASSLAWDRADEQFF. The CDR3 coding sequence is TGTGCCAGCAGCTTAGCCTGGGACAGGGCGGATGAGCAGTTCTTC.

The gene calls are TRBV4-2 and TRBJ2-7, with no clear D. This CDR3 contains 12 residues. Germline-derived CDR1 and CDR2 are LGHNA and YNFKEQ. Trimming stripped 0 bases from V and 5 bases from J, with 5 bases between. The CDR3: CASSQELDEQYF. The DNA for the CDR3 is TGTGCCAGCAGCCAAGAATTGGACGAGCAGTACTTC.

A few counts support this clone. The V and J genes are TRBV28 and TRBJ1-2; the D is unclear. Germline V gene lookup returns CDR1 MDHEN and CDR2 SYDVKM. The ends were cut back, 3 bases at V and 3 bases at J, with 8 bases in the middle. This CDR3 region has 13 residues. The CDR3 nucleotides are TGTGCCAGCAGTTTTTACGGCTACTATGGCTACACCTTC. Its protein product is CASSFYGYYGYTF.

V usage is TRBV6-6 and J usage is TRBJ2-7; D is unresolved. The CDR3 length is 13 residues. Germline CDR1 and CDR2: MNHNY and SVGAGI (reference sequence). V was pared by 0 bases and J by 4 bases, with 7 bases between. This chain's CDR3 is CASSYSEVYEQYF. The CDR3 coding sequence is TGTGCCAGCAGTTACTCTGAGGTTTACGAGCAGTACTTC.

The chain uses TRBV30 and TRBJ2-7; D not resolved. The CDR3 is 11 amino acids. Germline V lookup: CDR1 GTSNPN, CDR2 SVGIG (reference sequence). Trimming pared 3 bases from V and 4 bases from J, leaving 7 bases between. The CDR3 protein is CAWSRGYEQYF. The CDR3 DNA reads TGTGCCTGGAGCCGAGGATACGAGCAGTACTTC.

J is TRBJ1-1 and V is TRBV4-1; tentative D call: TRBD1 (5 bases). Germline CDR1 MGHRA, CDR2 YSYEKL. Trimming stripped 0 bases from V and 4 bases from J, with 15 bases between. This CDR3 contains 16 residues. CDR3 DNA: TGCGCCAGCAGCCAAGAGAGGGGACTAGCGGGCACTGAAGCTTTCTTT. The encoded protein is CASSQERGLAGTEAFF.

CDR3 protein: CASSIGGWTEAFF. DNA for the CDR3: TGTGCCAGTAGTATAGGGGGTTGGACCGAAGCTTTCTTT. The rearrangement joins TRBV19 to TRBJ1-1; D gene uncertain. This CDR3 has 13 residues. V was pared by 1 base and J by 8 bases, with 11 bases between. From germline, CDR1 is LNHDA and CDR2 SQIVND (reference sequence).